This TCR beta chain was recorded in a study of cytomegalovirus exposure and HLA in healthy donors. The PCR used 60 Vbeta and 13 Jbeta primers. TCRdb's table, derived via immunoSEQ multiplex PCR, lists solely in-frame clones and lacks some. The sample lists some 66,000 clones, over 75% occurring once. V lost 6 bases and J lost 0, with 6 bases in between. The CDR3 runs to 13 residues. Germline V gives CDR1 SGHTA, CDR2 FQGNSA. Findings and limits, study-wide: One later analysis reportedly identified an Asian-associated ancestry cluster that showed fewer N-insertions than the roughly 640-donor mean. Information on immune exposure was restricted to one variable (CMV serostatus).

For this clone: Antigen specificity is unknown.

The chain couples TRBV7-2 to TRBJ1-5; D gene unclear. The clonotype originates from a man in his forties in good health and CMV-seronegative. Sequences were obtained from PBMCs. The CDR3 sequence is CASSANSNQPQHF. CDR3 in DNA: TGTGCCAGCAGTGCTAATAGCAATCAGCCCCAGCATTTT.